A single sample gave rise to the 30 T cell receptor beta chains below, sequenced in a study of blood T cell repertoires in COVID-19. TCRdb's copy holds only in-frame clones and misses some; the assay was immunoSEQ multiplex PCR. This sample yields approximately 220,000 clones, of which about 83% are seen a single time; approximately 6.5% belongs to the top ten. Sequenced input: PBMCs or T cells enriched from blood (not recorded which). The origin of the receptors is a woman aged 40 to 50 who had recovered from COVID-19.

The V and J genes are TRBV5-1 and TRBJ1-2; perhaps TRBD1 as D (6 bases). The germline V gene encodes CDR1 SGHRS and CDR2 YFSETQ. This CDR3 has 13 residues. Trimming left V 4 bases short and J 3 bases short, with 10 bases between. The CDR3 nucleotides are TGCGCCAGCAGCGTGACAGGAGACTATGGCTACACCTTC. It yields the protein CASSVTGDYGYTF.

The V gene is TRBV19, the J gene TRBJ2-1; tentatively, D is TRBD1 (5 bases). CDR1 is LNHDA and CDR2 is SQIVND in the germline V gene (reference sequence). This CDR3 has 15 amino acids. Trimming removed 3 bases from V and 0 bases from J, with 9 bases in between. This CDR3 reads CASSIQGSSYNEQFF. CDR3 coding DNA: TGTGCCAGTAGTATCCAGGGAAGCTCCTACAATGAGCAGTTCTTC. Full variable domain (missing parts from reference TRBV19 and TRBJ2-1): DGGITQSPKYLFRKEGQNVTLSCEQNLNHDAMYWYRQDPGQGLRLIYYSQIVNDFQKGDIAEGYSVSREKKESFPLTVTSAQKNPTAFYLCASSIQGSSYNEQFFGPGTRLTVL.

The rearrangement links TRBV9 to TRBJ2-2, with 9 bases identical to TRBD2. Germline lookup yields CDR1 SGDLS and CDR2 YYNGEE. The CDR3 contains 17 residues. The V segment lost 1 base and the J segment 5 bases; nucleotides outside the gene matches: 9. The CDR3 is CASSVSAGGLGTGELFF. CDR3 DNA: TGTGCCAGCAGCGTAAGCGCGGGAGGGCTCGGGACCGGGGAGCTGTTTTTT.

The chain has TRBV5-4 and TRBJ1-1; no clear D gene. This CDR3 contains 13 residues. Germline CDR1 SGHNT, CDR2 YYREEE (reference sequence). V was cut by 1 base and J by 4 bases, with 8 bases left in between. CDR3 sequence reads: CASSLRGTTEAFF. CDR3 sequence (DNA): TGTGCCAGCAGCTTGCGGGGAACCACTGAAGCTTTCTTT.

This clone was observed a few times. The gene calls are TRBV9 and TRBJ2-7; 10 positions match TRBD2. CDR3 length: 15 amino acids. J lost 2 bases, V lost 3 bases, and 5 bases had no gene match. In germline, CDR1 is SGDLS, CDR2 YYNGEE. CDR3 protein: CASSELAGGPYEQYF. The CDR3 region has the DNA TGTGCCAGCAGCGAATTAGCGGGAGGCCCCTACGAGCAGTACTTC. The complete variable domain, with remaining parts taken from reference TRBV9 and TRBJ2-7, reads DSGVTQTPKHLITATGQRVTLRCSPRSGDLSVYWYQQSLDQGLQFLIQYYNGEERAKGNILERFSAQQFPDLHSELNLSSLELGDSALYFCASSELAGGPYEQYFGPGTRLTVT.

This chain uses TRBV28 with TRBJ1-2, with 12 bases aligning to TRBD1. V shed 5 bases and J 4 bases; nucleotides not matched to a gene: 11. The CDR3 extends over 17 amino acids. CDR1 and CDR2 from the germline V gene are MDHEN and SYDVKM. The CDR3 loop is CASSVGTGGGHGYGYTF. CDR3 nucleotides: TGTGCCAGCAGTGTCGGGACAGGGGGCGGTCACGGCTATGGCTACACCTTC.

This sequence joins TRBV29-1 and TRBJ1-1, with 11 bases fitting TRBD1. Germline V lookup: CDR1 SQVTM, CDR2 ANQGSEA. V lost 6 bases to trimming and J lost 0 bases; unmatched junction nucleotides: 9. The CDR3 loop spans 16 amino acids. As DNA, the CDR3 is TGCAGCGTGAAGGACAGGGGGCCGGCTATGAACACTGAAGCTTTCTTT. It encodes CSVKDRGPAMNTEAFF. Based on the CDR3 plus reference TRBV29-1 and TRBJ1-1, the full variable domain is SAVISQKPSRDICQRGTSLTIQCQVDSQVTMMFWYRQQPGQSLTLIATANQGSEATYESGFVIDKFPISRPNLTFSTLTVSNMSPEDSSIYLCSVKDRGPAMNTEAFFGQGTRLTVV.

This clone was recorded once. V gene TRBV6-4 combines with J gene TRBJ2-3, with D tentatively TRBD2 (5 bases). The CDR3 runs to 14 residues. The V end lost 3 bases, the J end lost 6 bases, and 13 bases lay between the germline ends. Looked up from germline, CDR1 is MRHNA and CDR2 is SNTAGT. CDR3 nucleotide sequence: TGTGCCAGCAGTGAGGTAGCGACCCGTGATACGCAGTATTTT. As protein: CASSEVATRDTQYF.

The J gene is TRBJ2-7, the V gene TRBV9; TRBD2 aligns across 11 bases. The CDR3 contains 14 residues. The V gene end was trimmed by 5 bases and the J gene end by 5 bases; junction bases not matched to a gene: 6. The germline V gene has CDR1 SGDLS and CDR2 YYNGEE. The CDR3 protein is CASSVTSGSHEQYF. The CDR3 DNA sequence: TGTGCCAGCAGTGTTACTAGCGGGAGCCACGAGCAGTACTTC.

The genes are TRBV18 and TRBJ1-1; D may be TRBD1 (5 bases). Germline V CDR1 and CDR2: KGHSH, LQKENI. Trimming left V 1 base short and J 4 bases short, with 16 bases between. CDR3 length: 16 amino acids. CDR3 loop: CASSPRSGGISTEAFF. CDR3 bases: TGTGCCAGCTCACCACGATCCGGGGGAATTAGCACTGAAGCTTTCTTT.

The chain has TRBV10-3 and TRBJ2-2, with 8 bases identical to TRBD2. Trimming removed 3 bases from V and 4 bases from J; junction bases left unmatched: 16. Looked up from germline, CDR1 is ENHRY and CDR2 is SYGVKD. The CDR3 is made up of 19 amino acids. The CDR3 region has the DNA TGTGCCATCAGTGACCCCTCCCTAGCGGGCGGGGGGAGCACCGGGGAGCTGTTTTTT. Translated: CAISDPSLAGGGSTGELFF.

In DNA, the CDR3 is TGTGCTAGTGGTTTGGTACGCGGGGGGCGAAATCAAGAGACCCAGTACTTC. This encodes CASGLVRGGRNQETQYF. V and J are TRBV12-5 and TRBJ2-5; 8 bases fit TRBD2. This CDR3 contains 17 residues. V shed 0 bases, J shed 2 bases, and the junction held 8 bases outside the gene matches. Germline V gene data show CDR1 as LGHNT and CDR2 as FRNRAP. The entire variable domain, with the rest obtained from reference TRBV12-5 and TRBJ2-5, is as follows: DARVTQTPRHKVTEMGQEVTMRCQPILGHNTVFWYRQTMMQGLELLAYFRNRAPLDDSGMPKDRFSAEMPDATLATLKIQPSEPRDSAVYFCASGLVRGGRNQETQYFGPGTRLLVL.

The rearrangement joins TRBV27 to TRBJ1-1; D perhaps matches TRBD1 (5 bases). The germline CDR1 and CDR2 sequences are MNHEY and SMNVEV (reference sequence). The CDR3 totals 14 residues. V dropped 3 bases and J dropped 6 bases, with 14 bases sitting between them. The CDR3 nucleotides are TGTGCCAGCAGTTTTATGCAGGGTGTCGCTGAAGCTTTCTTT. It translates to CASSFMQGVAEAFF.

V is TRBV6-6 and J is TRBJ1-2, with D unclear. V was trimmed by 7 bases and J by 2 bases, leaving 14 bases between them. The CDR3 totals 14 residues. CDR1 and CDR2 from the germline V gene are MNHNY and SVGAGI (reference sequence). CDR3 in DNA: TGTGCCAGCATTTCAGGCAGTGACAACTATGGCTACACCTTC. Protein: CASISGSDNYGYTF.

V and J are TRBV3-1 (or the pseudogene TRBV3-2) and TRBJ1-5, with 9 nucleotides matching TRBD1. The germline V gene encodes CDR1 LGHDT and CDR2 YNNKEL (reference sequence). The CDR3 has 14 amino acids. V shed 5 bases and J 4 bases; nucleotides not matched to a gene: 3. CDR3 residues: CASSSGTGNQPQHF. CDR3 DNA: TGTGCCAGCAGCTCCGGGACAGGGAATCAGCCCCAGCATTTT.

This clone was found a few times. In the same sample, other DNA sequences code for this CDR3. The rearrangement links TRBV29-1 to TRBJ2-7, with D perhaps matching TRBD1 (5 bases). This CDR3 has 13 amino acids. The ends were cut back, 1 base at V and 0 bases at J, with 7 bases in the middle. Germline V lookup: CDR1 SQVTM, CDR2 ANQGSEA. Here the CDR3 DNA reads TGCAGCGTTGAAGTTCAGGGCTCCTACGAGCAGTACTTC. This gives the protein CSVEVQGSYEQYF.

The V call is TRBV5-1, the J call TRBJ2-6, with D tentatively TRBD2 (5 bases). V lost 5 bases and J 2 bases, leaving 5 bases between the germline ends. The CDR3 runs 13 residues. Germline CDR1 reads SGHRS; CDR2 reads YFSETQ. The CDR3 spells CASRGAGANVLTF. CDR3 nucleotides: TGCGCCAGCAGGGGAGCTGGGGCCAACGTCCTGACTTTC. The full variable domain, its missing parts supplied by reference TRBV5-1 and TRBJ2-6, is KAGVTQTPRYLIKTRGQQVTLSCSPISGHRSVSWYQQTPGQGLQFLFEYFSETQRNKGNFPGRFSGRQFSNSRSEMNVSTLELGDSALYLCASRGAGANVLTFGAGSRLTVL.

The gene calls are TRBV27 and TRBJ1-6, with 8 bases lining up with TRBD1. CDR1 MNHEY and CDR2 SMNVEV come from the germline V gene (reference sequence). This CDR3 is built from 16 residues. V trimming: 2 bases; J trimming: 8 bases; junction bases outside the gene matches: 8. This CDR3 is CASSLLAGGAYSPLHF. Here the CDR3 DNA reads TGTGCCAGCAGTTTACTCGCAGGGGGCGCGTATTCACCCCTCCACTTT.

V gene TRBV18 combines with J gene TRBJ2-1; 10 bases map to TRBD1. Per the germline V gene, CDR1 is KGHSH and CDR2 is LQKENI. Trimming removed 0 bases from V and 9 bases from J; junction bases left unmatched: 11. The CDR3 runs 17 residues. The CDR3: CASSPPPLTGGESEQFF. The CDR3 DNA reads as TGTGCCAGCTCACCACCGCCCTTGACAGGGGGCGAGAGTGAGCAGTTCTTC.

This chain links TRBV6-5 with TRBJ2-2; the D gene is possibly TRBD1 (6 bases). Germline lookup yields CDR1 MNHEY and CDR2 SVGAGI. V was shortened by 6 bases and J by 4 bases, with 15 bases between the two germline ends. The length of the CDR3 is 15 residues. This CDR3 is CASRKTGTSTGELFF. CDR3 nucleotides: TGTGCCAGCAGGAAAACAGGGACGAGCACCGGGGAGCTGTTTTTT.

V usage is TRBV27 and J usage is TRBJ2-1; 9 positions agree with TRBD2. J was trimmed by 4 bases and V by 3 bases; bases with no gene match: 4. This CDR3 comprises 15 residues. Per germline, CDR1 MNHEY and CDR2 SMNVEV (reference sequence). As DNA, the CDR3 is TGTGCCAGCAGTTTTGGTAGCGGGAGTTACAATGAGCAGTTCTTC. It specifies CASSFGSGSYNEQFF.

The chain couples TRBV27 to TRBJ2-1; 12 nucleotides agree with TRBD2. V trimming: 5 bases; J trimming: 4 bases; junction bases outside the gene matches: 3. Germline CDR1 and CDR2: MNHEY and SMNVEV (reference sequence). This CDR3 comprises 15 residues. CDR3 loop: CASSQGTSGYNEQFF. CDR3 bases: TGTGCCAGCAGTCAAGGGACTAGCGGGTACAATGAGCAGTTCTTC.

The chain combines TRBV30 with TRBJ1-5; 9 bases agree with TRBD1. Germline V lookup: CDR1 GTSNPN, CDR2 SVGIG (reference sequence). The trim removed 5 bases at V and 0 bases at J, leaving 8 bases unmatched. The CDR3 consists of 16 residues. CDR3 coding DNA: TGTGCCTGGGACCGTACAGGGGGCCCTAGCAATCAGCCCCAGCATTTT. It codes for CAWDRTGGPSNQPQHF.

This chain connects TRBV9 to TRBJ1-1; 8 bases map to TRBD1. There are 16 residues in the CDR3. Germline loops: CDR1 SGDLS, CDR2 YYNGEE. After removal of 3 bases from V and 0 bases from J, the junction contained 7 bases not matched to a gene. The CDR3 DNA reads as TGTGCCAGCAGCGGGACAGGGACTGGTATGAACACTGAAGCTTTCTTT. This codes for CASSGTGTGMNTEAFF.

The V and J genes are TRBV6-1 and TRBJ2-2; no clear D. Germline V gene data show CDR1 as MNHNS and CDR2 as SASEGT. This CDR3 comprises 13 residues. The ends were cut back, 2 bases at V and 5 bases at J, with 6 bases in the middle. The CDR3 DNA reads TGTGCCAGCAGTGAAATCACAACCGGGGAGCTGTTTTTT. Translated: CASSEITTGELFF.

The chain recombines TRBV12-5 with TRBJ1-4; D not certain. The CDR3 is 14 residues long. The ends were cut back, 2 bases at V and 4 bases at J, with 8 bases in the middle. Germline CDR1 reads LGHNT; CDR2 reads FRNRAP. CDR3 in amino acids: CASGLWRNNEKLFF. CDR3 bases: TGTGCTAGTGGTTTGTGGCGGAATAATGAAAAACTGTTTTTT. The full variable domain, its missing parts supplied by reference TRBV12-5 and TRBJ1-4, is DARVTQTPRHKVTEMGQEVTMRCQPILGHNTVFWYRQTMMQGLELLAYFRNRAPLDDSGMPKDRFSAEMPDATLATLKIQPSEPRDSAVYFCASGLWRNNEKLFFGSGTQLSVL.

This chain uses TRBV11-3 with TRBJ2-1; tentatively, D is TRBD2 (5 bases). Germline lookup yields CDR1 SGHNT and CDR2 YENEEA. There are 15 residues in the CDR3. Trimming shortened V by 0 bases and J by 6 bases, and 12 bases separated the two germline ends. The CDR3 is CASSLDRDPLNEQFF. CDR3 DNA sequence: TGTGCCAGCAGCTTAGATCGGGATCCCCTCAATGAGCAGTTCTTC.

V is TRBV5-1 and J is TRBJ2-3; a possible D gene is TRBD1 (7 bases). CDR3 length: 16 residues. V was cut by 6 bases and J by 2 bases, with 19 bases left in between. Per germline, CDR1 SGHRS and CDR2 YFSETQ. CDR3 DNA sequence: TGCGCCAGCACTGTACGAACAGGGGAGGACACAGATACGCAGTATTTT. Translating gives CASTVRTGEDTDTQYF.

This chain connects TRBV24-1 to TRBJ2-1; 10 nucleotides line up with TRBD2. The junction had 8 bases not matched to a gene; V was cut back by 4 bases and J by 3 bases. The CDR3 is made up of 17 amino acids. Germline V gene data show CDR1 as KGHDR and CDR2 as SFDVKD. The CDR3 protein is CATSDPGTSEYYNEQFF. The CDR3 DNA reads TGTGCCACCAGTGACCCGGGGACTAGCGAGTACTACAATGAGCAGTTCTTC.

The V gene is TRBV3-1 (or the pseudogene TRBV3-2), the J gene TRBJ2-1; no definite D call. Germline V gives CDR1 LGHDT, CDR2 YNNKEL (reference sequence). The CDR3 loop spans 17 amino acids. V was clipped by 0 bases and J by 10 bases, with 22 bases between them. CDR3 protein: CASSQDHRGARLGEQFF. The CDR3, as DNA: TGTGCCAGCAGCCAAGATCATAGAGGCGCGCGCCTTGGGGAGCAGTTCTTC.